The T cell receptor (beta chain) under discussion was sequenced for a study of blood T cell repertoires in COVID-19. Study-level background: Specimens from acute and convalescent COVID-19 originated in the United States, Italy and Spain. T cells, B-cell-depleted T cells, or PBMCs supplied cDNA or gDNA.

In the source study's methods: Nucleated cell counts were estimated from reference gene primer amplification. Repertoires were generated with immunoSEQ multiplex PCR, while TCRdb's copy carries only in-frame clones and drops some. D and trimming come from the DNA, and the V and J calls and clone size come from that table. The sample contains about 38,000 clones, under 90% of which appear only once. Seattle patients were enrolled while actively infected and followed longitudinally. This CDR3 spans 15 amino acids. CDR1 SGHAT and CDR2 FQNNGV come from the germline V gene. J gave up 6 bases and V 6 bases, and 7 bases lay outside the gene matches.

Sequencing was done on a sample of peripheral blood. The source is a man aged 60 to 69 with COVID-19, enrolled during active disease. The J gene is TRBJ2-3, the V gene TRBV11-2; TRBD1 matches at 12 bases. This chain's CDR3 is CASSWDRGHGDTQYF. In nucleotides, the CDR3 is TGTGCCAGCAGTTGGGACAGGGGGCATGGTGATACGCAGTATTTT.